This is a list of T cell receptor beta chains from one sample in a study of T cell changes during pregnancy in multiple sclerosis. Here immunoSEQ multiplex PCR was the method, and the copy in TCRdb shows in-frame clones only, minus some. The table shows 90,000 to 120,000 clones, with around nine tenths occurring only once. Material: peripheral blood, obtained in the second trimester of pregnancy. The receptors derive from a female donor with multiple sclerosis, enrolled in a pregnancy study. CDR3s include the opening cysteine and the closing phenylalanine or tryptophan. The D gene is left open where the match is weak. Only part of the rows carry a size: once, few, many, or a class if the clone is expanded.

v_call,cdr3_length,j_call,clone_size,d_call,cdr3_aa,cdr3_nt
TRBV12-5,14,TRBJ1-3,.,.,CASGREDSGNTIYF,TGTGCTAGTGGCCGGGAGGACTCTGGAAACACCATATATTTT
TRBV6-1,15,TRBJ2-3,.,TRBD1,CASSDYRGIRDTQYF,TGTGCCAGCAGTGACTACAGGGGGATTAGAGATACGCAGTATTTT
TRBV30,18,TRBJ2-1,.,TRBD2,CAWLTGTSGGVTYNEQFF,TGTGCCTGGTTAACCGGGACTAGCGGGGGGGTGACCTACAATGAGCAGTTCTTC
TRBV5-1,16,TRBJ2-7,.,TRBD1,CASSWTQGADTGEQYF,TGCGCCAGCAGCTGGACACAGGGGGCAGATACTGGCGAGCAGTACTTC
TRBV29-1,14,TRBJ1-1,.,TRBD1,CSVLTGTGHTEAFF,TGCAGCGTACTGACTGGGACAGGTCACACTGAAGCTTTCTTT
TRBV9,14,TRBJ2-7,.,TRBD2,CASSAGTSVYEQYF,TGTGCCAGCAGCGCCGGGACTAGCGTTTACGAGCAGTACTTC
TRBV27,15,TRBJ2-7,.,TRBD2,CASSHSGSYSYEQYF,TGTGCCAGCAGTCATAGCGGGAGCTACTCCTACGAGCAGTACTTC
TRBV9,17,TRBJ2-2,once,TRBD1,CASSEVQGTRDTGELFF,TGTGCCAGCAGCGAAGTACAGGGGACGAGGGACACCGGGGAGCTGTTTTTT
TRBV21-1,11,TRBJ1-1,.,.,CASSNQREAFF,TGTGCCAGCAGCAATCAGCGTGAAGCTTTCTTT
TRBV5-1,14,TRBJ2-3,.,.,CASSPLLSTDTQYF,TGCGCCAGCAGCCCCTTACTTAGCACAGATACGCAGTATTTT
TRBV2,16,TRBJ1-1,.,TRBD1,CASSEARQGVNTEAFF,TGTGCCAGCAGTGAAGCCCGACAGGGGGTGAACACTGAAGCTTTCTTT
TRBV5-4,16,TRBJ2-2,.,TRBD1,CASSSRDRRFSGELFF,TGTGCCAGCAGCTCCCGGGACAGGAGGTTTTCCGGGGAGCTGTTTTTT
TRBV29-1,13,TRBJ2-5,.,.,CSGRGRLQETQYF,TGCAGCGGGCGGGGTCGGCTACAAGAGACCCAGTACTTC
TRBV27,13,TRBJ1-5,.,.,CASRRGLNQPQHF,TGTGCCAGCCGGCGGGGTCTCAATCAGCCCCAGCATTTT
TRBV30,12,TRBJ1-4,.,.,CAWSRPDEKLFF,TGTGCCTGGAGCAGGCCAGATGAAAAACTGTTTTTT
TRBV29-1,13,TRBJ1-3,few,.,CSVENRAGNTIYF,TGCAGCGTTGAAAACAGGGCTGGAAACACCATATATTTT
TRBV2,15,TRBJ1-4,.,.,CASSRQGATNEKLFF,TGTGCCAGCAGTCGCCAGGGTGCAACTAATGAAAAACTGTTTTTT